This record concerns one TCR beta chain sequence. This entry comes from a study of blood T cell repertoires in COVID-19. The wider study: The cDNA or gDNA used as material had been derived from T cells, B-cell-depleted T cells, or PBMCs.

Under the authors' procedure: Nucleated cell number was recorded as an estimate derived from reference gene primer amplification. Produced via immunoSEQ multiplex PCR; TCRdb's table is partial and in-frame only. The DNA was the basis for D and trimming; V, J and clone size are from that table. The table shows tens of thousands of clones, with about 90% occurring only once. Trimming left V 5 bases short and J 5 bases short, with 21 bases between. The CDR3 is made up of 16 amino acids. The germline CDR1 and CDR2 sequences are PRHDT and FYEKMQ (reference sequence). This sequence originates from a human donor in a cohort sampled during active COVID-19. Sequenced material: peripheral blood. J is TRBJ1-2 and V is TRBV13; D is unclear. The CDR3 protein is CASSLIGDGDSYGYTF. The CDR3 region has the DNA TGTGCCAGCAGCCTCATCGGTGACGGAGATTCTTATGGCTACACCTTC.